This TCR beta chain originates from a study of blood T cell repertoires in COVID-19. Authors' methods: Counts of nucleated cells, estimated from reference gene primer amplification, were obtained. Method: immunoSEQ multiplex PCR; TCRdb's copy keeps in-frame clones and lacks some. V and J calls and clone size follow that table, whereas D and trimming were derived from the DNA. The profile covers about 230,000 clones, with 85% to 90% appearing a single time and roughly 11% taken by the ten largest. Patients from Seattle were sampled longitudinally, starting during active infection. The CDR3 length is 17 residues. Unmatched junction bases numbered 14, after V lost 3 bases and J lost 5 bases. Looked up from germline, CDR1 is MNHEY and CDR2 is SVGEGT.

Sequenced: peripheral blood. The chain combines TRBV6-2 or TRBV6-3 with TRBJ2-5; TRBD2 agrees at 8 bases. This sequence originates from a man between 50 and 59 years old with COVID-19, enrolled during active disease. The CDR3 sequence: CASSYSQAAGVIETQYF. In DNA form, the CDR3 reads TGTGCCAGCAGTTATTCCCAAGCAGCGGGAGTTATTGAGACCCAGTACTTC.